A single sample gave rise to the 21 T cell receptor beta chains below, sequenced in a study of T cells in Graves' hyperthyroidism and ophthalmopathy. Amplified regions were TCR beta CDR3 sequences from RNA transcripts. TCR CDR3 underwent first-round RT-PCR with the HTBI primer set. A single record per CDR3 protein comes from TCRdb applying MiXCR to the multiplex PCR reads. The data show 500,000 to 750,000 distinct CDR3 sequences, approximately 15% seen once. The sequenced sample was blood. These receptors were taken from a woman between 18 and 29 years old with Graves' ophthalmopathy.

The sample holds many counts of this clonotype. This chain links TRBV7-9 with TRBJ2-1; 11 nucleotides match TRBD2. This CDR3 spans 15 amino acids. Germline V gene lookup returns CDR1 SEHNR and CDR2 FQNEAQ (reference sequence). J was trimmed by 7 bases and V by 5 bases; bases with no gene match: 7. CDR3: CASSITSGSLNEQFF. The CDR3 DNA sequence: TGTGCCAGCAGCATTACTAGCGGGAGTCTTAATGAGCAGTTCTTC. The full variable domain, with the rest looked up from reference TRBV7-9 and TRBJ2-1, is DTGVSQNPRHKITKRGQNVTFRCDPISEHNRLYWYRQTLGQGPEFLTYFQNEAQLEKSRLLSDRFSAERPKGSFSTLEIQRTEQGDSAMYLCASSITSGSLNEQFFGPGTRLTVL.

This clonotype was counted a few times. Here the CDR3 DNA reads TGCAGCGCTAAGGGCGGGGGGAACACTGAAGCTTTCTTT. Amino acid sequence: CSAKGGGNTEAFF. J is TRBJ1-1 and V is TRBV29-1; tentative D call: TRBD1 (5 bases). The CDR3 has 13 residues. V lost 7 bases, J lost 1 base, and 13 bases lay in between. Per the germline V gene, CDR1 is SQVTM and CDR2 is ANQGSEA.

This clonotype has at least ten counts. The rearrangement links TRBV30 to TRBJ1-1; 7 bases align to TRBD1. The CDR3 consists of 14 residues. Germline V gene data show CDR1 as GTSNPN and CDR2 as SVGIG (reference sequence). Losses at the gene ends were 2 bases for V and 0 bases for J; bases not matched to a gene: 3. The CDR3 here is CAWSMGTVNTEAFF. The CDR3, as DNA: TGTGCCTGGAGTATGGGGACAGTGAACACTGAAGCTTTCTTT. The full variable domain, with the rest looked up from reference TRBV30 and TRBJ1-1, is SQTIHQWPATLVQPVGSPLSLECTVEGTSNPNLYWYRQAAGRGLQLLFYSVGIGQISSEVPQNLSASRPQDRQFILSSKKLLLSDSGFYLCAWSMGTVNTEAFFGQGTRLTVV.

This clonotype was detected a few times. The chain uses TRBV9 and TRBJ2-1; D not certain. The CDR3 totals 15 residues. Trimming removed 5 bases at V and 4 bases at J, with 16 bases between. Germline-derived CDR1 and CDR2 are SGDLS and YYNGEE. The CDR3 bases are TGTGCCAGCAGTCCAGTAACAACAGTTTACAATGAGCAGTTCTTC. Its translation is CASSPVTTVYNEQFF.

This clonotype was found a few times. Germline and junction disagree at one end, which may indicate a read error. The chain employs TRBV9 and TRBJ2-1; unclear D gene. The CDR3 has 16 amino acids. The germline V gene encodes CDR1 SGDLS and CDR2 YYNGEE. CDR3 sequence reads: CASSVRAVFPYNKQFF. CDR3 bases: TGTGCCAGCAGCGTAAGGGCGGTCTTTCCCTACAATAAGCAGTTCTTC.

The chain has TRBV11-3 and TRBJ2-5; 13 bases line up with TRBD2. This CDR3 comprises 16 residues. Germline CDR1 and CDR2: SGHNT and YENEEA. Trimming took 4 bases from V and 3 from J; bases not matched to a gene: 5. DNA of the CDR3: TGTGCCAGCAGCTCCCAGGGACTAGCGGGAAAAGAGACCCAGTACTTC. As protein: CASSSQGLAGKETQYF.

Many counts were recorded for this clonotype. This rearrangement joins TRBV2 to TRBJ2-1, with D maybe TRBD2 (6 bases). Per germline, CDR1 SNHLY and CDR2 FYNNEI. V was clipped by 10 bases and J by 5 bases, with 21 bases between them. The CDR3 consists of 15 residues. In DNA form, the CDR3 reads TGTGCCATCCTAACCCGCAGCGGGTTTAACAATGAGCAGTTCTTC. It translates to CAILTRSGFNNEQFF. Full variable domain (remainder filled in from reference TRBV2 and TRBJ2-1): EPEVTQTPSHQVTQMGQEVILRCVPISNHLYFYWYRQILGQKVEFLVSFYNNEISEKSEIFDDQFSVERPDGSNFTLKIRSTKLEDSAMYFCAILTRSGFNNEQFFGPGTRLTVL.

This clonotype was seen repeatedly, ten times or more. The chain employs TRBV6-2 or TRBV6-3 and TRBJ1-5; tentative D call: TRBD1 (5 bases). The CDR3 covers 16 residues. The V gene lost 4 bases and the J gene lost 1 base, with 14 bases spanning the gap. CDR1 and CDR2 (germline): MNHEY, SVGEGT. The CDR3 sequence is CASSSWIDRSNQPQHF. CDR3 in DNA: TGTGCCAGCAGTTCCTGGATTGACAGAAGCAATCAGCCCCAGCATTTT.

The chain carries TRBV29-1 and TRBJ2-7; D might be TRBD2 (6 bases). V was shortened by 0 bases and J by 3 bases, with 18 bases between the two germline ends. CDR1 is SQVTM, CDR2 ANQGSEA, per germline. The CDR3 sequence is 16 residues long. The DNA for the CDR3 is TGCAGCGTTGAAGAGAGGCGGGACGGGGGATTCTACGAGCAGTACTTC. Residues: CSVEERRDGGFYEQYF.

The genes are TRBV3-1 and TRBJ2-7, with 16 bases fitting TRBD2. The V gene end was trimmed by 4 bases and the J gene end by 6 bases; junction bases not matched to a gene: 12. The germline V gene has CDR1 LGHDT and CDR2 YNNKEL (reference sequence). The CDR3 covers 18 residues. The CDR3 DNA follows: TGTGCCAGCAGCCGAGTACCGGGACTAGCGGGAGGGGACGCCGAGCAGTACTTC. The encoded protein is CASSRVPGLAGGDAEQYF.

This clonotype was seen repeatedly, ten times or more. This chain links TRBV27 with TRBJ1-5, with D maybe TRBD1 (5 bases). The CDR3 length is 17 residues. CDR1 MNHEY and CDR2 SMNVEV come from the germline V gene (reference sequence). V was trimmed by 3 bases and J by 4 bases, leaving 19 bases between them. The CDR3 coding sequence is TGTGCCAGCAGTTTTATAGGAGCGGGGGGTCCAAATCAGCCCCAGCATTTT. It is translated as CASSFIGAGGPNQPQHF.

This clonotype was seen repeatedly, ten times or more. The CDR3: CASSSGTAYGYTF. DNA for the CDR3: TGTGCCAGCAGTTCGGGGACAGCCTATGGCTACACCTTC. The chain joins TRBV28 to TRBJ1-2, with 7 positions matching TRBD1. The CDR3 is 13 amino acids. Germline CDR1 and CDR2: MDHEN and SYDVKM. The J segment lost 4 bases and the V segment lost 4 bases, leaving 3 bases of the junction unmatched.

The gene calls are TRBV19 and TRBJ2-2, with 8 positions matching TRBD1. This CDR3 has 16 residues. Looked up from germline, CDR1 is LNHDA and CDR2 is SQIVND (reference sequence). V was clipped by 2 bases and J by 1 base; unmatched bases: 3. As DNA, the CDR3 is TGTGCCAGTAGTATACCCGGGACAGGGAACACCGGGGAGCTGTTTTTT. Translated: CASSIPGTGNTGELFF.

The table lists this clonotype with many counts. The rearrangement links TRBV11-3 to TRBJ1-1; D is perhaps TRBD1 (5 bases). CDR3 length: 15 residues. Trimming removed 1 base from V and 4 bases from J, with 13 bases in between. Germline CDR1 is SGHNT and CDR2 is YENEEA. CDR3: CASSLVGAVSTEAFF. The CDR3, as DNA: TGTGCCAGCAGCTTAGTCGGGGCAGTCTCCACTGAAGCTTTCTTT.

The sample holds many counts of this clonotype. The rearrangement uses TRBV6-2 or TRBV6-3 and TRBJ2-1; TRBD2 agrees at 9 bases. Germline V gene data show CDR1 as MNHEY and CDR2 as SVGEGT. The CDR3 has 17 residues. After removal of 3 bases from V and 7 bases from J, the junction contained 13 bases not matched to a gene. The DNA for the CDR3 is TGTGCCAGCAGTTATGGCGGTGCGAGCGGGAGGATGAATGAGCAGTTCTTC. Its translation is CASSYGGASGRMNEQFF.

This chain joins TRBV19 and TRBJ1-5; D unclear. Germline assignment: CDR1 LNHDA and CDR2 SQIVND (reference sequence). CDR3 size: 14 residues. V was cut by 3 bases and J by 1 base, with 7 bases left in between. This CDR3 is CASSIYESNQPQHF. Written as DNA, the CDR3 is TGTGCCAGTAGTATTTATGAGAGCAATCAGCCCCAGCATTTT. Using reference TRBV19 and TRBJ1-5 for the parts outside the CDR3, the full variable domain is DGGITQSPKYLFRKEGQNVTLSCEQNLNHDAMYWYRQDPGQGLRLIYYSQIVNDFQKGDIAEGYSVSREKKESFPLTVTSAQKNPTAFYLCASSIYESNQPQHFGDGTRLSIL.

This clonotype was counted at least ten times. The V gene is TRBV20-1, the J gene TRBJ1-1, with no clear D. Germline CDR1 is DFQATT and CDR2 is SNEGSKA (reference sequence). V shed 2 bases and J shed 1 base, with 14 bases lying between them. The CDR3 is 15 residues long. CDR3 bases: TGCAGTGCTAGACCTATCGGGAAACGGAACACTGAAGCTTTCTTT. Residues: CSARPIGKRNTEAFF.

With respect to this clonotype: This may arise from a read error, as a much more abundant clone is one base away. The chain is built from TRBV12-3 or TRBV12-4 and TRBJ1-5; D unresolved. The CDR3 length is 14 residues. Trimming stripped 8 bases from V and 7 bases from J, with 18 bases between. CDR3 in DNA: TGTGCCAGCGCTGACGCCGGGAGTGGGCAGCCCCAGCATTTT. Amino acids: CASADAGSGQPQHF.

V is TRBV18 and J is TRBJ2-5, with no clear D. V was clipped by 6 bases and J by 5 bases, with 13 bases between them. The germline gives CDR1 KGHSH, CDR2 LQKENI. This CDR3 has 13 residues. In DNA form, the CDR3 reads TGTGCCAGCTCGCTAGGGATACGGGAGACCCAGTACTTC. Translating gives CASSLGIRETQYF.

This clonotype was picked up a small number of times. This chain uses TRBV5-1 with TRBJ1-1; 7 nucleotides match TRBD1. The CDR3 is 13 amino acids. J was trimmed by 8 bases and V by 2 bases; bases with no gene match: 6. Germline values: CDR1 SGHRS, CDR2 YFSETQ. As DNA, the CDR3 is TGCGCCAGCAGCTTCGGGACAGCGAGCGAAGCTTTCTTT. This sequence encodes CASSFGTASEAFF.

The CDR3 region has the DNA TGCAGTGCTATCGACAGTCATAATTCACCCCTCCACTTT. Protein: CSAIDSHNSPLHF. The chain links TRBV20-1 to TRBJ1-6; possible D gene TRBD1, 5 bases. The germline V gene has CDR1 DFQATT and CDR2 SNEGSKA (reference sequence). Trimming removed 4 bases at V and 5 bases at J, with 9 bases between. The CDR3 loop spans 13 amino acids.